This is a list of T cell receptor beta chains from one sample in a study of shared clonotypes between healthy human individuals. The data were produced by immunoSEQ multiplex PCR, yet TCRdb's version contains in-frame clones alone and is incomplete. The sample contains roughly 2 million clones, approximately 95% of which appear only once. Material for sequencing was naive CD8+ T cells sorted from blood. The origin of the receptors is a man between 18 and 29 years old in good health. Both conserved end residues are part of each CDR3.

V gene	J gene	CDR3 protein
TRBV7-9	TRBJ1-5	CASSLRDSGQPQHF
TRBV7-3	TRBJ1-5	CASTSLRINQPQHF
TRBV4-1	TRBJ2-7	CASSHLGTNYEQYF
TRBV4-3	TRBJ1-2	CASSQDEAWRANYGYTF
TRBV7-2	TRBJ2-5	CASSPLTSLQETQYF
TRBV7-9	TRBJ1-2	CASSLSMSGESYTF
TRBV18	TRBJ2-1	CASSLKRVEGPSYNEQFF
TRBV10-2	TRBJ2-7	CASSEVGLKAYEQYF
TRBV9	TRBJ2-5	CASSEGGLQETQYF
TRBV6-9	TRBJ1-1	CASSARGRFTEAFF
TRBV6-1	TRBJ2-7	CASSEGSNSYEQYF
TRBV9	TRBJ1-4	CASSGTGEEKLFF
TRBV7-6	TRBJ1-5	CASSNGDAQHF
TRBV19	TRBJ2-1	CASSIGGQPSNEQFF
TRBV9	TRBJ1-3	CASSVENSNTIYF
TRBV27	TRBJ2-5	CASSPFEGESRETQYF
TRBV28	TRBJ2-7	CASSLGQATYEQYF
TRBV7-9	TRBJ2-3	CASSGPTSGRGDTQYF
TRBV29-1	TRBJ1-2	CSVPGEYHYGYTF
TRBV2	TRBJ2-7	CASSESLAGAYEQYF
TRBV4-1	TRBJ2-7	CASSQDPTAGGAYEQYF
TRBV11-1	TRBJ1-1	CASSLGRDSEAFF
TRBV9	TRBJ2-7	CASSPRSGRSYEQYF
TRBV4-3	TRBJ2-3	CASSQDLPGGTDTQYF
TRBV6-6	TRBJ2-3	CASSYTVDTQYF
TRBV6-6	TRBJ2-5	CASSYGNSGETQYF
TRBV7-9	TRBJ2-1	CASSPPGGGTYNEQFF
TRBV7-6	TRBJ2-1	CASSFDSIEQFF
TRBV7-9	TRBJ1-2	CASSPSSPRGRGRDYGYTF
TRBV6-5	TRBJ1-1	CASTSPGGPEAFF
TRBV30	TRBJ1-4	CAWESGGGEKLFF
TRBV6-5	TRBJ1-1	CASSHGEGNTEAFF
TRBV9	TRBJ1-2	CASSPWDGPANYGYTF
TRBV7-6	TRBJ2-1	CASSLAGEGAGEQFF
TRBV7-7	TRBJ2-3	CASSFGPPGRDTQYF
TRBV21-1	TRBJ2-7	CASSKGTSGSYEQYF
TRBV2	TRBJ2-3	CASSGGQGGTDTQYF
TRBV27	TRBJ2-3	CASSLNSHTDTQYF